These 21 T cell receptor beta chains share one sample of origin, sequenced in a study of blood T cell repertoires in COVID-19. Produced via immunoSEQ multiplex PCR; TCRdb's table is partial and in-frame only. The sample has 210,000 or so clones; 70% to 90% are singletons. The sample was peripheral blood. The receptor set was obtained from a woman aged 40 to 50 with acute or convalescent COVID-19.

V gene TRBV3-1 (or the pseudogene TRBV3-2) combines with J gene TRBJ1-2; 9 bases map to TRBD1. There are 15 residues in the CDR3. The V segment lost 3 bases and the J segment 4 bases; nucleotides outside the gene matches: 6. The germline gives CDR1 LGHDT, CDR2 YNNKEL (reference sequence). The CDR3 coding sequence is TGTGCCAGCAGCCACAAGACAGGGGGAAGCTATGGCTACACCTTC. It codes for CASSHKTGGSYGYTF.

This chain uses TRBV3-1 (or the pseudogene TRBV3-2) with TRBJ2-3; 8 nucleotides match TRBD2. The CDR3 runs 16 residues. CDR1 LGHDT and CDR2 YNNKEL come from the germline V gene (reference sequence). With V trimmed by 5 bases and J by 3 bases, 10 bases remained unmatched. The CDR3 DNA sequence: TGTGCCAGCAGCACTCCCAGCGGGGGTCGGACAGATACGCAGTATTTT. Residues: CASSTPSGGRTDTQYF.

The J gene is TRBJ2-5, the V gene TRBV12-5; the D gene is possibly TRBD2 (5 bases). Trimming took off 0 bases at V and 0 bases at J, with 14 bases between the two ends. The CDR3 extends over 17 amino acids. Germline V lookup: CDR1 LGHNT, CDR2 FRNRAP. The CDR3 sequence: CASGLVLRAHDQETQYF. The CDR3 coding sequence is TGTGCTAGTGGTTTGGTATTGAGGGCCCATGACCAAGAGACCCAGTACTTC.

The CDR3 sequence: CAISDGQGYSGNTIYF. For the CDR3, the DNA is TGTGCCATCAGTGACGGACAGGGTTACTCTGGAAACACCATATATTTT. The chain carries TRBV10-3 and TRBJ1-3, with TRBD1 matching 8 bases. The CDR3 has 16 amino acids. The germline gives CDR1 ENHRY, CDR2 SYGVKD. Trimming removed 3 bases from V and 0 bases from J; junction bases left unmatched: 4.

The chain has TRBV19 and TRBJ1-2; TRBD1 aligns across 11 bases. Germline lookup yields CDR1 LNHDA and CDR2 SQIVND (reference sequence). The CDR3 is 17 residues long. The V and J ends lost 4 bases and 5 bases, in that order; junction bases with no gene match: 12. CDR3 amino acids: CASSKGQGAPPGYGYTF. In nucleotides, the CDR3 is TGTGCCAGTAGTAAAGGACAGGGGGCTCCCCCCGGTTATGGCTACACCTTC. Full variable domain (outside the CDR3, taken from reference TRBV19 and TRBJ1-2): DGGITQSPKYLFRKEGQNVTLSCEQNLNHDAMYWYRQDPGQGLRLIYYSQIVNDFQKGDIAEGYSVSREKKESFPLTVTSAQKNPTAFYLCASSKGQGAPPGYGYTFGSGTRLTVV.

This clone was seen once. This chain connects TRBV6-1 to TRBJ2-2; D gene ambiguous. V gave up 1 base and J gave up 6 bases, with 9 bases separating them. There are 14 residues in the CDR3. Per germline, CDR1 MNHNS and CDR2 SASEGT. The CDR3 coding sequence is TGTGCCAGCAGTGAAGGCCAGGTCCCCGGGGAGCTGTTTTTT. Its protein product is CASSEGQVPGELFF.

The V and J genes are TRBV13 and TRBJ2-7; TRBD2 aligns across 10 bases. V lost 5 bases, J lost 10 bases, and 5 bases stayed unmatched. Germline V CDR1 and CDR2: PRHDT, FYEKMQ (reference sequence). The CDR3 spans 12 residues. The CDR3 here is CASSALAGAQYV. CDR3 DNA sequence: TGTGCCAGCAGCGCCCTAGCGGGGGCCCAGTACGTC.

J is TRBJ1-2 and V is TRBV20-1; TRBD1 is a possible D gene (5 bases). Germline CDR1 reads DFQATT; CDR2 reads SNEGSKA (reference sequence). The CDR3 consists of 15 residues. V dropped 3 bases and J dropped 1 base, with 15 bases sitting between them. In nucleotides, the CDR3 is TGCAGTGCTAGTTTCCGACAGTCTTTTAACTATGGCTACACCTTC. Amino acid sequence: CSASFRQSFNYGYTF.

The chain recombines TRBV4-1 with TRBJ2-3, with D possibly TRBD1 on 5 matching bases. This CDR3 is built from 15 residues. Trimming shortened V by 1 base and J by 3 bases, and 11 bases separated the two germline ends. In germline, CDR1 is MGHRA, CDR2 YSYEKL. CDR3 amino acids: CASSQVQGLTDTQYF. The CDR3 nucleotides read TGCGCCAGCAGCCAAGTCCAGGGTCTGACAGATACGCAGTATTTT.

The chain joins TRBV5-1 to TRBJ2-5; 11 bases are a match to TRBD2. The ends lost 0 bases at V and 4 bases at J; junction bases unmatched: 5. Per germline, CDR1 SGHRS and CDR2 YFSETQ. The CDR3 is 16 amino acids. CDR3 sequence reads: CASSLAASGGTETQYF. The CDR3 DNA reads as TGCGCCAGCAGCTTGGCCGCTAGCGGGGGGACAGAGACCCAGTACTTC.

The chain combines TRBV6-6 with TRBJ1-2; D uncertain. Germline V gene data show CDR1 as MNHNY and CDR2 as SVGAGI (reference sequence). The CDR3 totals 14 residues. V was trimmed by 2 bases and J by 1 base, leaving 8 bases between them. CDR3 residues: CASSYLTGNYGYTF. Written as DNA, the CDR3 is TGTGCCAGCAGTTACCTGACGGGTAACTATGGCTACACCTTC.

The gene calls are TRBV27 and TRBJ1-2; D gene ambiguous. Germline CDR1 and CDR2: MNHEY and SMNVEV (reference sequence). V was shortened by 2 bases and J by 0 bases, with 10 bases between the two germline ends. The length of the CDR3 is 15 residues. The CDR3 spells CASSLRRVANYGYTF. The CDR3 bases are TGTGCCAGCAGTTTAAGGAGGGTGGCTAACTATGGCTACACCTTC.

The rearrangement joins TRBV5-1 to TRBJ1-1; no clear D gene. Trimming pared 0 bases from V and 0 bases from J, leaving 9 bases between. This CDR3 has 15 residues. The germline CDR1 and CDR2 sequences are SGHRS and YFSETQ. For the CDR3, the DNA is TGCGCCAGCAGCTTGGGCGCCTTCCTGAACACTGAAGCTTTCTTT. Its protein is CASSLGAFLNTEAFF.

The chain links TRBV11-2 to TRBJ2-7, with D uncertain. Per germline, CDR1 SGHAT and CDR2 FQNNGV. Trimming took 1 base from V and 6 from J, leaving 22 bases between them. This CDR3 has 17 residues. This chain's CDR3 is CASSLGFWAPGSAEQYV. CDR3 nucleotide sequence: TGTGCCAGCAGCTTAGGTTTCTGGGCTCCTGGATCAGCCGAGCAGTACGTC.

The chain couples TRBV30 to TRBJ1-1, with D perhaps matching TRBD1 (5 bases). In germline, CDR1 is GTSNPN, CDR2 SVGIG (reference sequence). The CDR3 consists of 12 residues. V was pared by 3 bases and J by 5 bases, with 10 bases between. CDR3 nucleotide sequence: TGTGCCTGGAGGCAGGGAGGGACTGAAGCTTTCTTT. Protein: CAWRQGGTEAFF.

This clone was found a few times. This rearrangement joins TRBV19 to TRBJ2-4; tentative D call: TRBD2 (5 bases). This CDR3 is 16 amino acids long. CDR1 and CDR2 from the germline V gene are LNHDA and SQIVND (reference sequence). Between the trimmed V and J ends, which lost 3 bases and 0 bases, there was a span of 12 bases. CDR3 sequence reads: CASSISGTTAKNIQYF. Written as DNA, the CDR3 is TGTGCCAGTAGTATCTCGGGAACGACAGCCAAAAACATTCAGTACTTC. The entire variable domain, with the rest obtained from reference TRBV19 and TRBJ2-4, is as follows: DGGITQSPKYLFRKEGQNVTLSCEQNLNHDAMYWYRQDPGQGLRLIYYSQIVNDFQKGDIAEGYSVSREKKESFPLTVTSAQKNPTAFYLCASSISGTTAKNIQYFGAGTRLSVL.

This chain joins TRBV6-5 and TRBJ1-1; TRBD1 matches at 7 bases. V was pared by 5 bases and J by 3 bases, with 9 bases of the junction left unmatched. Germline CDR1 is MNHEY and CDR2 is SVGAGI. CDR3 length: 15 residues. CDR3 sequence: CASSPRGQPYTEAFF. For the CDR3, the DNA is TGTGCCAGCAGTCCCAGGGGACAGCCATACACTGAAGCTTTCTTT.

The genes are TRBV19 and TRBJ1-2; 8 nucleotides align to TRBD1. CDR1 and CDR2 from the germline V gene are LNHDA and SQIVND (reference sequence). The V gene end was trimmed by 5 bases and the J gene end by 0 bases; junction bases not matched to a gene: 5. The CDR3 is made up of 15 amino acids. CDR3 DNA sequence: TGTGCCAGTAGTCCGGGGACAGGAGCTAACTATGGCTACACCTTC. Amino acid sequence: CASSPGTGANYGYTF.

The gene calls are TRBV29-1 and TRBJ1-2, with D uncertain. The germline CDR1 and CDR2 sequences are SQVTM and ANQGSEA. Trimming shortened V by 6 bases and J by 5 bases, and 7 bases separated the two germline ends. The CDR3 is 10 amino acids. The CDR3 here is CSVERYGYTF. The CDR3 DNA sequence: TGCAGCGTCGAGAGATATGGCTACACCTTC.

Written as DNA, the CDR3 is TGTGCCAGCAGCCCCAGAGGGACAGTTCTCGAAAAACTGTTTTTT. As protein: CASSPRGTVLEKLFF. This chain links TRBV14 with TRBJ1-4; 7 bases are shared with TRBD1. The trim removed 4 bases at V and 8 bases at J, leaving 10 bases unmatched. The CDR3 length is 15 residues. Germline CDR1 reads SGHDN; CDR2 reads FVKESK. The variable domain in full, completed from reference TRBV14 and TRBJ1-4, reads EAGVTQFPSHSVIEKGQTVTLRCDPISGHDNLYWYRRVMGKEIKFLLHFVKESKQDESGMPNNRFLAERTGGTYSTLKVQPAELEDSGVYFCASSPRGTVLEKLFFGSGTQLSVL.

In the case of this clone: This same CDR3 is encoded by further DNA sequences in the sample. This chain uses TRBV5-1 with TRBJ2-3; D remains ambiguous. This CDR3 comprises 14 residues. The germline gives CDR1 SGHRS, CDR2 YFSETQ. V shed 0 bases and J shed 1 base, with 6 bases lying between them. The CDR3 coding sequence is TGCGCCAGCAGCTTGGGGGCAGGCACAGATACGCAGTATTTT. As protein: CASSLGAGTDTQYF.